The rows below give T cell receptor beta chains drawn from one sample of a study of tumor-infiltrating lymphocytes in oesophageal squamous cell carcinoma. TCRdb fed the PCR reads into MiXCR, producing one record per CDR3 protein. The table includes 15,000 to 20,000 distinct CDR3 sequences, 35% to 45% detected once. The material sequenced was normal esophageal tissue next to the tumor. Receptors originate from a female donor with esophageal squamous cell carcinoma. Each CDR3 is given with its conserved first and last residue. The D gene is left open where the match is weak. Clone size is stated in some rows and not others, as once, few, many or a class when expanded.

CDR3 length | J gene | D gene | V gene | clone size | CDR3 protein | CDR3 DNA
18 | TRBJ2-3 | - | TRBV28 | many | CASSLFLRGHRSTDTQYF | TGTGCCAGCAGTCTTTTCCTTAGGGGACATCGAAGCACAGATACGCAGTATTTT
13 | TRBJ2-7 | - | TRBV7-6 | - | CASSSIRGYEQYF | TGTGCCAGCAGCTCGATCCGGGGTTACGAGCAGTACTTC
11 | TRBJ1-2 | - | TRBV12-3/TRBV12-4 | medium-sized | CASSLGGGYTF | TGTGCCAGCAGCCTAGGGGGTGGCTACACCTTC
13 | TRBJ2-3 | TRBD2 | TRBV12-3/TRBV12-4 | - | CASSPGGTDTQYF | TGTGCCAGCAGCCCCGGGGGGACAGATACGCAGTATTTT
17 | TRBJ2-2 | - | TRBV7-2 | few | CASSFLLSSPNTGELFF | TGTGCCAGCAGCTTCTTGCTTTCTAGCCCGAACACCGGGGAGCTGTTTTTT
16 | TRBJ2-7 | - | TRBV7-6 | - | CASSLGPETGFYEQYF | TGTGCCAGCAGCTTAGGCCCCGAGACAGGTTTCTACGAGCAGTACTTC
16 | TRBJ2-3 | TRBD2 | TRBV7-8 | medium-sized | CASSQSWGGGTDTQYF | TGTGCCAGCAGCCAATCTTGGGGGGGGGGCACAGATACGCAGTATTTT
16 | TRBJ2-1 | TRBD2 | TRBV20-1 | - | CSARPLAGGSFHEQFF | TGCAGTGCTAGGCCCCTAGCGGGAGGATCTTTTCATGAGCAGTTCTTC
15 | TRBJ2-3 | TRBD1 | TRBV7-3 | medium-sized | CASSSYQGARDTQYF | TGTGCCAGCAGCTCATATCAGGGGGCGAGAGATACGCAGTATTTT
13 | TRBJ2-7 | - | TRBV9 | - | CASSVGPTYEQYF | TGTGCCAGCAGCGTAGGCCCTACCTACGAGCAGTACTTC
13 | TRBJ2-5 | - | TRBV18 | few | CASSPRGQETQYF | TGTGCCAGCTCACCACGGGGCCAAGAGACCCAGTACTTC
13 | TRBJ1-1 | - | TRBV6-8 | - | CASIGSRIAEAFF | TGTGCCAGCATCGGTTCTCGGATTGCTGAAGCTTTCTTT
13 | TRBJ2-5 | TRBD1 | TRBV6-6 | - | CASSSRGRETQYF | TGTGCCAGCAGTTCCAGGGGGCGAGAGACCCAGTACTTC
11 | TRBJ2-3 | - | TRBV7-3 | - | CASSLGGTQYF | TGTGCCAGCAGCTTGGGCGGTACGCAGTATTTT
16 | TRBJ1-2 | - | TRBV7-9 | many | CASSLGLPRTGYGYTF | TGTGCCAGCAGCTTAGGCCTCCCCAGGACCGGCTATGGCTACACCTTC
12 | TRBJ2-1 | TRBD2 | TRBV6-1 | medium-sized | CASTITSGEQFF | TGTGCCAGCACCATAACTAGCGGTGAGCAGTTCTTC
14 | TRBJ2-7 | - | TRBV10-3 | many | CAISVGGGTYEQYF | TGTGCCATCAGTGTCGGAGGGGGAACCTACGAGCAGTACTTC
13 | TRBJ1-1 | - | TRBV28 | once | CASSLGSYTEAFF | TGTGCCAGCAGTTTAGGCAGCTACACTGAAGCTTTCTTT
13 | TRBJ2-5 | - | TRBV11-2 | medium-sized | CASSLQGQETQYF | TGTGCCAGCAGCCTACAGGGACAAGAGACCCAGTACTTC
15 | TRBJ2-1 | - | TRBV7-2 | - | CASSLAESSYNEQFF | TGTGCCAGCAGCTTAGCCGAGAGCTCCTACAATGAGCAGTTCTTC
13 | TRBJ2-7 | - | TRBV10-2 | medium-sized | CASSGGRAYEQYF | TGCGCCAGCAGCGGGGGTAGGGCCTACGAGCAGTACTTC
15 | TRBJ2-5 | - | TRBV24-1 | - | CATSGNMGVAETQYF | TGTGCCACCAGCGGAAACATGGGGGTGGCGGAGACCCAGTACTTC
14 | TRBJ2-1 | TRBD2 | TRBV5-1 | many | CASSLGGSTNEQFF | TGCGCCAGCAGCTTGGGCGGGAGTACGAATGAGCAGTTCTTC
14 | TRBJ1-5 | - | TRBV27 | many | CASSGANGNQPQHF | TGTGCCAGCAGTGGTGCGAACGGCAATCAGCCCCAGCATTTT
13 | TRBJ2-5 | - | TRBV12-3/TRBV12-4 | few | CASSLAVRREQYF | TGTGCCAGCAGTTTAGCAGTTCGGAGGGAGCAGTACTTC
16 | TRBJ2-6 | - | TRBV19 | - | CASSIGMYSGANVLTF | TGTGCCAGTAGTATAGGAATGTACTCTGGGGCCAACGTCCTGACTTTC
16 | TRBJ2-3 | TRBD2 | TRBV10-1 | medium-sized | CASSPGVSGGTDTQYF | TGCGCCAGCAGCCCCGGAGTTAGCGGGGGAACAGATACGCAGTATTTT
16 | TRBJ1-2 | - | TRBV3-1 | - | CASSQGTGGWGYGYTF | TGTGCCAGCAGCCAAGGAACGGGGGGCTGGGGCTATGGCTACACCTTC
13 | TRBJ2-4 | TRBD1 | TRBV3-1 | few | CASSHTGGNIQYF | TGTGCCAGCAGCCATACAGGGGGAAACATTCAGTACTTC
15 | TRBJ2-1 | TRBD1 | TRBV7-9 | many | CASSSGTGVQNEQFF | TGTGCCAGCAGCTCCGGGACAGGGGTCCAGAATGAGCAGTTCTTC